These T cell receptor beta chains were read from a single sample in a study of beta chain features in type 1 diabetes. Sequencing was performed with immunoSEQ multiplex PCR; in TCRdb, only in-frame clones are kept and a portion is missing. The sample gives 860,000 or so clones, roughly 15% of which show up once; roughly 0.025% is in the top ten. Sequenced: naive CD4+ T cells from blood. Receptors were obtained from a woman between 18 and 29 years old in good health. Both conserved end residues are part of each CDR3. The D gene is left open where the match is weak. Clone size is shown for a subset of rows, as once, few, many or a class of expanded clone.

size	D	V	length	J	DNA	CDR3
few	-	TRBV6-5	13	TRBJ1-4	TGTGCCAGCAGTAGACAGGAAAATGAAAAACTGTTTTTT	CASSRQENEKLFF
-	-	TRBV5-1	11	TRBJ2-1	TGCGCCAGCAGCCCCGACAGGGAGCAGTTCTTC	CASSPDREQFF
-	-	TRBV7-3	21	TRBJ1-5	TGTGCCAGCAGTAAGATCCGGGACGCTGAGGGAATAAACATCGCGGGCCAGCCCCAGCATTTT	CASSKIRDAEGINIAGQPQHF
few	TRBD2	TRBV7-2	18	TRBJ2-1	TGTGCCAGCAGCCAAGGAAGCGGTGTGGGACTAGCGGGAGGGCGGCAGTTCTTC	CASSQGSGVGLAGGRQFF
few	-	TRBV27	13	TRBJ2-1	TGTGCCAGCTTCCAGGGCACCCCCGACGAGCAGTTCTTC	CASFQGTPDEQFF
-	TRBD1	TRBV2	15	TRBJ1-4	TGTGCCAGCAGTTACGGGACAGCCACTAATGAAAAACTGTTTTTT	CASSYGTATNEKLFF
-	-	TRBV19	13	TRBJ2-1	TGTGCCAGTAACGACAGATATTACAATGAGCAGTTCTTC	CASNDRYYNEQFF
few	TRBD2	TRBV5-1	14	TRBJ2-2	TGCGCCAGCAGCTCTAGCGGCAACACCGGGGAGCTGTTTTTT	CASSSSGNTGELFF
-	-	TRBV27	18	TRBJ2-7	TGTGCCAGCAGTCCGAGGACAGGGGGTAGGCTAGCGGGACTCGAGCAGTACTTC	CASSPRTGGRLAGLEQYF
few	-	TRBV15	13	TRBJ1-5	TGTGCCACCAGCATCTTCAGGGGTCAGCCCCAGCATTTT	CATSIFRGQPQHF
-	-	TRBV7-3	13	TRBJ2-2	TGTGCCAGCAGCCACGTGGGGAACGGGGAGCTGTTTTTT	CASSHVGNGELFF
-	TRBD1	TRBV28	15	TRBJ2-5	TGTGCCAGCAGACCAGGGACAGGCGGGCTCGCGGCCCAGTACTTC	CASRPGTGGLAAQYF
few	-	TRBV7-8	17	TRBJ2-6	TGTGCCAGCAGCTTAGCATTCACAGGGTTTGGGGCCAACGTCCTGACTTTC	CASSLAFTGFGANVLTF
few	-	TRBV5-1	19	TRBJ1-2	TGCGCCAGCAGCTTGGGGGCGCAAGACGGATCAAGTACTAACTATGGCTACACCTTC	CASSLGAQDGSSTNYGYTF
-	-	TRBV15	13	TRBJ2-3	TGTGCCACCAGCAGAGAAGGCACAGATACGCAGTATTTT	CATSREGTDTQYF
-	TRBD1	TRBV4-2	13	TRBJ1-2	TGTGCCAGCAGCCAGGGACAGGGCTATGGCTACACCTTC	CASSQGQGYGYTF
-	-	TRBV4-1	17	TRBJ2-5	TGCGCCAGCAGCCAAGATTTGGGGGGTTGGCTTCAAGAGACCCAGTACTTC	CASSQDLGGWLQETQYF
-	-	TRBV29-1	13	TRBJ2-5	TGCAGCGTTGATCGAACAGGGCAAGGGACCCAGTACTTC	CSVDRTGQGTQYF
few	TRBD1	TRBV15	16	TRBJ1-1	TGTGCCACCAGCAGAGGAACCGGGACAGTGAACACTGAAGCTTTCTTT	CATSRGTGTVNTEAFF
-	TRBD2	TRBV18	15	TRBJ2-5	TGTGCCAGCTCACCCCCGGGAGGAAACCAAGAGACCCAGTACTTC	CASSPPGGNQETQYF
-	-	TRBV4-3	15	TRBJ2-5	TGCGCCAGCAGCCAAGTGGGCCAGGGGGGAGAGACCCAGTACTTC	CASSQVGQGGETQYF
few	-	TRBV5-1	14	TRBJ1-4	TGCGCCAGCAGCTTACGGAGTGTTAATGAAAAACTGTTTTTT	CASSLRSVNEKLFF
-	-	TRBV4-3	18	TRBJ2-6	TGCGCCAGCAGCCAACAGCCCAGGGATAGCTCTGGGGCCAACGTCCTGACTTTC	CASSQQPRDSSGANVLTF
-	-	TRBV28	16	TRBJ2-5	TGTGCCAGCAGACTTCCGGGACCCCGCGGCCAAGAGACCCAGTACTTC	CASRLPGPRGQETQYF
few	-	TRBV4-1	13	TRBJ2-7	TGCGCCAGCAGCAATCCTGGACAGTTAGGGCAGTACTTC	CASSNPGQLGQYF
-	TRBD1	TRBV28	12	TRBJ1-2	TGTGCCAGCAGTGGACAGGGGCTTGGCTACACCTTC	CASSGQGLGYTF
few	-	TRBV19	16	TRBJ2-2	TGTGCCAGTAGTCTAAGAGGCGGGATGAACACCGGGGAGCTGTTTTTT	CASSLRGGMNTGELFF
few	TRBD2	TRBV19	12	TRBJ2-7	TGTGCCACGCGCGGGAGGGCGGGGGAGCAGTACTTC	CATRGRAGEQYF
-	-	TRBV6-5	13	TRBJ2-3	TGTGCCAGCAGTTACCAGGGCACAGATACGCAGTATTTT	CASSYQGTDTQYF
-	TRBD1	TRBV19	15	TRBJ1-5	TGTGCCAGTAGAACGGGACAGGGGTACAATCAGCCCCAGCATTTT	CASRTGQGYNQPQHF
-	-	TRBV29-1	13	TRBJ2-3	TGCAGCGTTGCTGGGGGCGGGTACGATACGCAGTATTTT	CSVAGGGYDTQYF
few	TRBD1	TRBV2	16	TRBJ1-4	TGTGCCAGCAGTAAATTGGGACAGTCTTATAATGAAAAACTGTTTTTT	CASSKLGQSYNEKLFF
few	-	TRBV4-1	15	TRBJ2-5	TGCGCCAGCAGCCAGCTAGCCATGCCCCGAGAGACCCAGTACTTC	CASSQLAMPRETQYF
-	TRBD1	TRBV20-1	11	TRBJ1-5	TGTCCCGGGACAGCTGATCAGCCCCAGCATTTT	CPGTADQPQHF
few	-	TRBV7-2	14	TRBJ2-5	TGTGCCAGCAGCTCATTTGGCCCCCAAGAGACCCAGTACTTC	CASSSFGPQETQYF
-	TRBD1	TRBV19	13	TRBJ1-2	TGTGCCACCGGGACAGGTGCTAACTATGGCTACACCTTC	CATGTGANYGYTF
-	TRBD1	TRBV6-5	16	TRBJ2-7	TGTGCCAGCAGTTACTCGATGGGGACAGGGCCATACGAGCAGTACTTC	CASSYSMGTGPYEQYF
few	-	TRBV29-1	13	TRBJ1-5	TGCAGCGCCCAAATTACTCGAAATCAGCCCCAGCATTTT	CSAQITRNQPQHF
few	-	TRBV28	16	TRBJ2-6	TGTGCCAGCAGTTCGGGACCCCATGGGGGGGCCAACGTCCTGACTTTC	CASSSGPHGGANVLTF
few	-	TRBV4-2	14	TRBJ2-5	TGTGCCAGCAGCCAAGTAGCGGAAAAAGAGACCCAGTACTTC	CASSQVAEKETQYF
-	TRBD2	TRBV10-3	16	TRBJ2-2	TGTGCCATCAGTGAATCCGGGACTAGAATACGCGGGGAGCTGTTTTTT	CAISESGTRIRGELFF
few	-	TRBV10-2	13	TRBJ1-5	TGCGCCAGCAGTGTCAATAGCAATCAGCCCCAGCATTTT	CASSVNSNQPQHF
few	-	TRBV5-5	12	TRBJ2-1	TGTGCCAGCAGCTTTGGGTATTATGAGCAGTTCTTC	CASSFGYYEQFF
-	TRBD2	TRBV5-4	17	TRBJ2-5	TGTGCCAGCAGCTTGGGCAGTTTAGCGGGAGGGCAAGAGACCCAGTACTTC	CASSLGSLAGGQETQYF
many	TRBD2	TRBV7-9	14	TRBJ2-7	TGTGCCAGCAGCAGGGATAGCGGGAGTTACGAGCAGTACTTC	CASSRDSGSYEQYF
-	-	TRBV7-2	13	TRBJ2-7	TGTGCCAGCAGCTTATATGGCAAGGGCGAGCAGTACTTC	CASSLYGKGEQYF
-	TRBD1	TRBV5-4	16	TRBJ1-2	TGTGCCAGCAGCCAGGGACAGGGTTTACCTAATGGGGGCTACACCTTC	CASSQGQGLPNGGYTF
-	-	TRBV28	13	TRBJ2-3	TGTGCCAGCAGTCCGGACAGCACAGATACGCAGTATTTT	CASSPDSTDTQYF
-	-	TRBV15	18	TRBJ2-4	TGTGCCACCAGCAGAGATCCCGGTTGGTCAGACGGGGGAAACATTCAGTACTTC	CATSRDPGWSDGGNIQYF
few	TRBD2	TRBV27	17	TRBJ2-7	TGTGCCAGCAGCACTCCCCGAGGGACTAGCGGCTCCTACGAGCAGTACTTC	CASSTPRGTSGSYEQYF
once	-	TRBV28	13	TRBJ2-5	TGTGCCAGCAGTTTAGGACAGCCAGAGACCCAGTACTTC	CASSLGQPETQYF
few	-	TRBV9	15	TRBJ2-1	TGTGCCAGCAGCGTAGGTGTTGCCGAGTCCAATGAGCAGTTCTTC	CASSVGVAESNEQFF
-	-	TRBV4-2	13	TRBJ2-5	TGTGCCAGCAGCCAAGATCGGTGGGAGACCCAGTACTTC	CASSQDRWETQYF
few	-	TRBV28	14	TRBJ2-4	TGTGCCAGCAGTCCCGGGCGGGCCAAAAACATTCAGTACTTC	CASSPGRAKNIQYF
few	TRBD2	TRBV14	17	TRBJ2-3	TGTGCCAGCAGCCAAGTTCGTGGCCTAGCGGGACCGTATACGCAGTATTTT	CASSQVRGLAGPYTQYF
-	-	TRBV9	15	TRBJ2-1	TGTGCCAGCAGCGTAGCGACAGCGACCTACAATGAGCAGTTCTTC	CASSVATATYNEQFF
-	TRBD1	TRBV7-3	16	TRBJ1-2	TGTGCCAGCAGCCTACAACCGGACAGGGTGGACTATGGCTACACCTTC	CASSLQPDRVDYGYTF